This TCR beta chain stems from a study of cytomegalovirus exposure and HLA in healthy donors. Whole-study results and caveats: The authors enumerated under 200 TCR beta chains as linked to cytomegalovirus. A missense DCLRE1C variant was associated with V- and J-gene trimming of TCR beta chains in a later analysis, and an independent cohort replicated the association. The authors assumed roughly uniform sequencing depth across donors for presence/absence analyses.

Germline trimming cut 4 bases from V and 3 bases from J; bases unmatched to any gene: 10. In germline, CDR1 is SGHNT, CDR2 YYREEE (reference sequence). The CDR3 is made up of 16 amino acids. The primer mix had 60 Vbeta and 13 Jbeta primers. Data came from immunoSEQ multiplex PCR; TCRdb stores just in-frame clones and leaves some out. In total, the table holds approximately 58,000 clones. Concerning this clone itself: Antigen: not known.

What was sequenced was PBMCs. The chain recombines TRBV5-4 with TRBJ2-7; 10 bases match TRBD1. This receptor was obtained from a young woman in good health and CMV-seronegative. CDR3 sequence (DNA): TGTGCCAGCAGCCCCGGGGGGACAGGGGCCAACTACGAGCAGTACTTC. Translated, it gives CASSPGGTGANYEQYF.